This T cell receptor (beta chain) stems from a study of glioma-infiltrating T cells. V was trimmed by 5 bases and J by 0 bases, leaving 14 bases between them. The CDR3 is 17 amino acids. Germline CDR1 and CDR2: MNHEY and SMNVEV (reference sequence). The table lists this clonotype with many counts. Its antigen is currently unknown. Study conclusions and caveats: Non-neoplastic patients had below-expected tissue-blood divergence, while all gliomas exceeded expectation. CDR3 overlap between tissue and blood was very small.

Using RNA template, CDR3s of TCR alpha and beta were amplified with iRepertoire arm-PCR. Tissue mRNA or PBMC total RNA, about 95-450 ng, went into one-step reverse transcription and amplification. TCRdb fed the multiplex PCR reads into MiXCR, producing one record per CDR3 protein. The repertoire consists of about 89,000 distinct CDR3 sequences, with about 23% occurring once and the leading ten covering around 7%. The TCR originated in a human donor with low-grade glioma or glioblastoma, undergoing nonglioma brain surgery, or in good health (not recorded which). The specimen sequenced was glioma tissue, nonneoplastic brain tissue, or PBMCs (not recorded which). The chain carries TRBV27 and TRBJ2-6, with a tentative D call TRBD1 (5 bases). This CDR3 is CASSPQQGSSGANVLTF. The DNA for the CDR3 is TGTGCCAGCAGTCCACAGCAGGGAAGCTCTGGGGCCAACGTCCTGACTTTC.